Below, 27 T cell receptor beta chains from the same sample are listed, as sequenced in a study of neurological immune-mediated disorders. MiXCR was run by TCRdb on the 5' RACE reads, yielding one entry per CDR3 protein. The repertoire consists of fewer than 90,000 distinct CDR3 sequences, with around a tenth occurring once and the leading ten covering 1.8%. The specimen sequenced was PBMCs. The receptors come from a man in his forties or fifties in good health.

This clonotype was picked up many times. The CDR3 DNA is TGTGCCACCAGCAGAGACGGGACAAGGGAGCAGTTCTTC. This translates into CATSRDGTREQFF. This sequence joins TRBV15 and TRBJ2-1, with a weak D call TRBD1 (6 bases). CDR3 size: 13 residues. CDR1 LNHNV and CDR2 YYDKDF come from the germline V gene (reference sequence). Trimming shortened V by 0 bases and J by 10 bases, and 10 bases separated the two germline ends.

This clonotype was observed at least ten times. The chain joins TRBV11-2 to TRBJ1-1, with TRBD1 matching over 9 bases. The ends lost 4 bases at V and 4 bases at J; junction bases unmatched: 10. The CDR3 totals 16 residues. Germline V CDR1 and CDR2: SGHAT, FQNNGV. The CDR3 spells CASSSEQGAWVTEAFF. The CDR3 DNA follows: TGTGCCAGCAGCTCGGAACAGGGGGCTTGGGTCACTGAAGCTTTCTTT.

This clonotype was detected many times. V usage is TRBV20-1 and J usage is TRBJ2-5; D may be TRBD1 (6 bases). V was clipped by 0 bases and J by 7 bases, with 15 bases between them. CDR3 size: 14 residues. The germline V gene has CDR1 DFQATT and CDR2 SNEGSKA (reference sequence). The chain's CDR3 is CSARESRGKWTQYF. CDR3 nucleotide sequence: TGCAGTGCTAGAGAATCGAGGGGGAAATGGACCCAGTACTTC.

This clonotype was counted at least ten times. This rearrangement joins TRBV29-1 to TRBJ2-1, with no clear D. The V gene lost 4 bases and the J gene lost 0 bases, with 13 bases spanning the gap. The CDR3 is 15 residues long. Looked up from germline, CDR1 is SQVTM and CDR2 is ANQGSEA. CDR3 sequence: CSVVLPESSYNEQFF. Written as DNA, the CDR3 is TGCAGCGTTGTCTTGCCGGAAAGCTCCTACAATGAGCAGTTCTTC.

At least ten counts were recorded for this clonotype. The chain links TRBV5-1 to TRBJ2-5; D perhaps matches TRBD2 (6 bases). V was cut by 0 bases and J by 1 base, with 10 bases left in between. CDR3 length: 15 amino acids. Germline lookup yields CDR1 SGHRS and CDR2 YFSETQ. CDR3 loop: CASSLDVGGQETQYF. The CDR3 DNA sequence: TGCGCCAGCAGCTTGGACGTCGGGGGCCAAGAGACCCAGTACTTC. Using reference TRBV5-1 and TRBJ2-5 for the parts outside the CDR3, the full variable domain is KAGVTQTPRYLIKTRGQQVTLSCSPISGHRSVSWYQQTPGQGLQFLFEYFSETQRNKGNFPGRFSGRQFSNSRSEMNVSTLELGDSALYLCASSLDVGGQETQYFGPGTRLLVL.

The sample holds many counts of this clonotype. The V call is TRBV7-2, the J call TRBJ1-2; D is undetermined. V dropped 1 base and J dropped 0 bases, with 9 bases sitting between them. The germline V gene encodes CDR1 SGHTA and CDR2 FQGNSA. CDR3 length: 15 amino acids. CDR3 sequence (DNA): TGTGCCAGCAGCTTAGATTCCAGTACTAACTATGGCTACACCTTC. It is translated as CASSLDSSTNYGYTF.

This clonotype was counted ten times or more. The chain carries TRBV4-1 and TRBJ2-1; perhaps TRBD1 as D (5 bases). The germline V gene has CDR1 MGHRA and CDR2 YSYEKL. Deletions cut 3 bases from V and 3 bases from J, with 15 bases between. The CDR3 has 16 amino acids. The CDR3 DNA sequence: TGCGCCAGCAGCCAGTATGAGACAGTAAACTACAATGAGCAGTTCTTC. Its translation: CASSQYETVNYNEQFF.

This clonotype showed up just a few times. The CDR3 DNA is TGTGCCAGCTCAAGAGGGACTAACTATGGCTACACCTTC. Its translation: CASSRGTNYGYTF. The chain links TRBV18 to TRBJ1-2, with D hard to call. This CDR3 spans 13 amino acids. Germline lookup yields CDR1 KGHSH and CDR2 LQKENI. Trimming left V 5 bases short and J 0 bases short, with 7 bases between.

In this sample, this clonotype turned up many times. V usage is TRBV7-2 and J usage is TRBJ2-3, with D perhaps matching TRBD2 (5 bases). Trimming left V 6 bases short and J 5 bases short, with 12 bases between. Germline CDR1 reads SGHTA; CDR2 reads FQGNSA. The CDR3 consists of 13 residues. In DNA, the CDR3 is TGTGCCAGCAGGCTCGCAGGAGGAGATACGCAGTATTTT. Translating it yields CASRLAGGDTQYF.

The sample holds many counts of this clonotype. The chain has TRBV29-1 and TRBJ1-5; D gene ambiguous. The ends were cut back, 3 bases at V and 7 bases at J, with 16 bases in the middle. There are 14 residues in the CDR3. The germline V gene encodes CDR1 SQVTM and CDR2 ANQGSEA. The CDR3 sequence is CSVEGGGSGQPQHF. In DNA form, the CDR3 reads TGCAGCGTTGAGGGCGGAGGTAGCGGCCAGCCCCAGCATTTT.

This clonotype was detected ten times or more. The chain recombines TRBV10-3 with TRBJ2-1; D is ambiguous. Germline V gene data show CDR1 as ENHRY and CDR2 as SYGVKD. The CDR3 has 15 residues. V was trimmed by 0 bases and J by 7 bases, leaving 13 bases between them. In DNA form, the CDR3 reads TGTGCCATCAGTGAGTCCTCCGTCCTGGCGAATGAGCAGTTCTTC. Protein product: CAISESSVLANEQFF.

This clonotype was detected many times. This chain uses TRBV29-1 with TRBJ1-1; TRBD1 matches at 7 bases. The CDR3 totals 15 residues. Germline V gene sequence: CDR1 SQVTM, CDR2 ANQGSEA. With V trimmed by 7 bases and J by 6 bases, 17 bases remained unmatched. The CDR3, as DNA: TGCAGCGGCCAAGGGGAAGACAGGGTCGGGTCTGAAGCTTTCTTT. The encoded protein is CSGQGEDRVGSEAFF.

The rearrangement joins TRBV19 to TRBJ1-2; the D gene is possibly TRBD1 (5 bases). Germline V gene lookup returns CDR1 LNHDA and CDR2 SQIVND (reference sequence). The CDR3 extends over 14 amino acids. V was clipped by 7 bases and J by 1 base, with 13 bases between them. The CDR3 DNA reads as TGTGCCAGTACCACGCCAGGGTTTAACTATGGCTACACCTTC. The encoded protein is CASTTPGFNYGYTF. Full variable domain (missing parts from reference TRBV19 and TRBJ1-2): DGGITQSPKYLFRKEGQNVTLSCEQNLNHDAMYWYRQDPGQGLRLIYYSQIVNDFQKGDIAEGYSVSREKKESFPLTVTSAQKNPTAFYLCASTTPGFNYGYTFGSGTRLTVV.

The CDR3 DNA is TGTGCCAGCAGCTCCCGACAGGGCCCGGACTACGAGCAGTACTTC. Protein product: CASSSRQGPDYEQYF. V is TRBV7-2 and J is TRBJ2-7; 7 bases map to TRBD1. Germline V gene sequence: CDR1 SGHTA, CDR2 FQGNSA. With 4 bases clipped from V and 3 bases from J, the junction kept 9 bases outside the gene matches. This CDR3 spans 15 amino acids.

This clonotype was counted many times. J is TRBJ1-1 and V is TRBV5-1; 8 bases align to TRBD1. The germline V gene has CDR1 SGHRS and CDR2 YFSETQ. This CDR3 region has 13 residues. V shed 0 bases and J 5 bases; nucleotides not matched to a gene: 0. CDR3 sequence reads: CASSLDRGTEAFF. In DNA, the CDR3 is TGCGCCAGCAGCTTGGACAGGGGGACTGAAGCTTTCTTT.

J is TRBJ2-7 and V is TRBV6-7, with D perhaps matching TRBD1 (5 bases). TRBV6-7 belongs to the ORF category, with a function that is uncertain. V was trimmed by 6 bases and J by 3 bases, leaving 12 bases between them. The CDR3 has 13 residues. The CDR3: CASRNCQGYEQYF. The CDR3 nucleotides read TGTGCCAGCAGGAACTGTCAGGGCTACGAGCAGTACTTC.

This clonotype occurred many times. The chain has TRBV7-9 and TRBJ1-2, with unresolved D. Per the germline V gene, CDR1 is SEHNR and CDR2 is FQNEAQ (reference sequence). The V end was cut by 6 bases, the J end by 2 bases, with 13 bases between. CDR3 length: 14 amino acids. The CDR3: CASSPGSLNYGYTF. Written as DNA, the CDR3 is TGTGCCAGCAGTCCCGGGAGCCTCAACTATGGCTACACCTTC.

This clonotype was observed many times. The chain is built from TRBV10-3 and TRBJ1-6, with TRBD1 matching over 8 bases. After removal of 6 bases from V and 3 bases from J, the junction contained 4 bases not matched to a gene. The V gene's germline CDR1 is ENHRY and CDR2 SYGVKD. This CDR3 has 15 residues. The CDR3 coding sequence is TGTGCCATCAGGCCCGGGACAGGCTATAATTCACCCCTCCACTTT. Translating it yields CAIRPGTGYNSPLHF.

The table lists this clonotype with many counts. The CDR3 loop is CASSEERADRDTQYF. Written as DNA, the CDR3 is TGCGCCAGCAGTGAGGAGAGGGCGGATAGAGATACGCAGTATTTT. The rearrangement links TRBV10-2 to TRBJ2-3; D may be TRBD2 (5 bases). The CDR3 sequence is 15 residues long. V lost 2 bases to trimming and J lost 5 bases, with 14 bases between them. CDR1 and CDR2 from the germline V gene are WSHSY and SAAADI.

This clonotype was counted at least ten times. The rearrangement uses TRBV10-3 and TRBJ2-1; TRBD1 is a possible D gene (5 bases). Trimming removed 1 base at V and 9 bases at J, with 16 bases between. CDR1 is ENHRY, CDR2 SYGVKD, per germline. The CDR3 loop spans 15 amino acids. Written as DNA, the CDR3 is TGTGCCATCAGTGAGTGGGCTAGGGGTGACGGTGAGCAGTTCTTC. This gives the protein CAISEWARGDGEQFF.

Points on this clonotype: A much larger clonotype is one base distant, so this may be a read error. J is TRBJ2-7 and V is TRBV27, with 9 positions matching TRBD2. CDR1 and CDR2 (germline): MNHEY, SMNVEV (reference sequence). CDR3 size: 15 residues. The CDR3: CSSRNSGGGRYEQYF. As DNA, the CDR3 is TGTTCCAGCCGAAATAGCGGGGGTGGTAGGTACGAGCAGTACTTC.

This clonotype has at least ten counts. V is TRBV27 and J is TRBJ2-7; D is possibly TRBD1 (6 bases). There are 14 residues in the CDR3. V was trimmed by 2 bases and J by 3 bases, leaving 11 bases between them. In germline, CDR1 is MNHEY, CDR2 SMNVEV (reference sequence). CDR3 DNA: TGTGCCAGCAGTTTAGACGGACAGCTCTACGAGCAGTACTTC. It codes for CASSLDGQLYEQYF.

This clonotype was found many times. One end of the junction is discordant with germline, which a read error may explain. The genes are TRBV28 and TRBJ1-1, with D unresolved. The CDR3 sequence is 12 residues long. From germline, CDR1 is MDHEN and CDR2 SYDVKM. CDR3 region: CASSSSQRGELF. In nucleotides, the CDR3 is TGTGCCAGCAGTTCGTCACAAAGAGGCGAACTCTTT.

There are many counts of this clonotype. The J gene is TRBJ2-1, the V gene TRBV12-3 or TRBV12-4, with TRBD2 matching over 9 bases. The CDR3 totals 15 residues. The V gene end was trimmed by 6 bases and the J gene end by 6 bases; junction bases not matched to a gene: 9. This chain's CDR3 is CASRSVAGATNEQFF. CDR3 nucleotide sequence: TGTGCCAGCAGATCCGTAGCGGGGGCGACCAATGAGCAGTTCTTC.

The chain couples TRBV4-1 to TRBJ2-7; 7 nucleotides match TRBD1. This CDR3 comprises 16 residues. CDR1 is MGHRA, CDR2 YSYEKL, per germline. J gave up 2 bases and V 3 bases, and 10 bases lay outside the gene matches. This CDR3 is CASSHDPTGTAYEQYF. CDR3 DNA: TGCGCCAGCAGCCATGACCCTACCGGGACAGCCTACGAGCAGTACTTC.

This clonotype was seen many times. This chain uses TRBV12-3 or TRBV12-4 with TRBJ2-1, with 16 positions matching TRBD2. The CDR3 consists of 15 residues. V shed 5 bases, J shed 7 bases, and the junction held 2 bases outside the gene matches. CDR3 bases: TGTGCCAGCAGTGGGGGACTAGCGGGAGGGAATGAGCAGTTCTTC. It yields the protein CASSGGLAGGNEQFF.

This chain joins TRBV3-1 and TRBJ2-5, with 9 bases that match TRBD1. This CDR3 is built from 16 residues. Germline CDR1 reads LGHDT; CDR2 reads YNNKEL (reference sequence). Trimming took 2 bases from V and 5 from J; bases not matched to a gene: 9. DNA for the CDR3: TGTGCCAGCAGCCAATGGGGACAGGGAGGCCAGGAGACCCAGTACTTC. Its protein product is CASSQWGQGGQETQYF.